Listed below are T cell receptor beta chains from one sample, sequenced in a study of early T cells in non-severe SARS-CoV-2 infection. TCRdb reprocessed the 5' RACE reads with MiXCR, giving one entry per CDR3 protein. The table records more than 95,000 distinct CDR3 sequences, just under 15% of them present only once. The sample consisted of whole blood. The receptors originated from an adult who was a healthcare worker with PCR-confirmed SARS-CoV-2 infection or an uninfected control (not recorded which). Both conserved end residues are part of each CDR3. A D gene is named only where the DNA matches it firmly.

CDR3aa: CASSLAGINQPQHF
v_gene: TRBV5-1
d_gene: -
j_gene: TRBJ1-5

CDR3aa: CASRLTGANNGYTF
v_gene: TRBV27
d_gene: TRBD1
j_gene: TRBJ1-2

CDR3aa: CASTGGAYGYTF
v_gene: TRBV5-6
d_gene: -
j_gene: TRBJ1-2

CDR3aa: CASSQPGWAEAFF
v_gene: TRBV3-1
d_gene: -
j_gene: TRBJ1-1

CDR3aa: CASSFTPGNEQFF
v_gene: TRBV5-1
d_gene: -
j_gene: TRBJ2-1

CDR3aa: CASSSLPREQYF
v_gene: TRBV12-3/TRBV12-4
d_gene: -
j_gene: TRBJ2-7

CDR3aa: CATSRDEAGADNSPLHF
v_gene: TRBV15
d_gene: -
j_gene: TRBJ1-6

CDR3aa: CASSPTRTTYEQYF
v_gene: TRBV18
d_gene: -
j_gene: TRBJ2-7

CDR3aa: CASSLDVAGDQPQHF
v_gene: TRBV5-1
d_gene: -
j_gene: TRBJ1-5

CDR3aa: CASSGSLYTEAFF
v_gene: TRBV6-1
d_gene: -
j_gene: TRBJ1-1

CDR3aa: CAWSLTTNYGYTF
v_gene: TRBV30
d_gene: -
j_gene: TRBJ1-2

CDR3aa: CSVLLSYEQYF
v_gene: TRBV29-1
d_gene: -
j_gene: TRBJ2-7

CDR3aa: CASSQEGSLAAASYEQYF
v_gene: TRBV4-2
d_gene: -
j_gene: TRBJ2-7

CDR3aa: CATSDRGMSGELFF
v_gene: TRBV6-6
d_gene: TRBD1
j_gene: TRBJ2-2

CDR3aa: CAWRSQPGQGDGNTIYF
v_gene: TRBV30
d_gene: -
j_gene: TRBJ1-3

CDR3aa: CAWSLPTGGRQPQHF
v_gene: TRBV30
d_gene: TRBD1
j_gene: TRBJ1-5

CDR3aa: CASSERTGETQYF
v_gene: TRBV10-1
d_gene: TRBD1
j_gene: TRBJ2-5

CDR3aa: CASSLGREGAFF
v_gene: TRBV12-3/TRBV12-4
d_gene: -
j_gene: TRBJ1-1

CDR3aa: CASSSAPGTGLTGANVLTF
v_gene: TRBV18
d_gene: TRBD1
j_gene: TRBJ2-6

CDR3aa: CASSQVKSDANYGYTF
v_gene: TRBV4-2
d_gene: -
j_gene: TRBJ1-2

CDR3aa: CASRPKATGELFF
v_gene: TRBV2
d_gene: -
j_gene: TRBJ2-2

CDR3aa: CASSLSSGNTIYF
v_gene: TRBV11-3
d_gene: -
j_gene: TRBJ1-3

CDR3aa: CASSQRGYTEAFF
v_gene: TRBV4-1
d_gene: -
j_gene: TRBJ1-1

CDR3aa: CSVSGGTYEQYF
v_gene: TRBV29-1
d_gene: -
j_gene: TRBJ2-7

CDR3aa: CSARDFQTYTDTQYF
v_gene: TRBV20-1
d_gene: -
j_gene: TRBJ2-3

CDR3aa: CAHPPGQGWSLNEQFF
v_gene: TRBV10-3
d_gene: TRBD1
j_gene: TRBJ2-1

CDR3aa: CASRSTDTQYF
v_gene: TRBV27
d_gene: -
j_gene: TRBJ2-3

CDR3aa: CASSDRQGMGAFF
v_gene: TRBV10-2
d_gene: TRBD1
j_gene: TRBJ1-1

CDR3aa: CASSGTSGDQETQYF
v_gene: TRBV9
d_gene: TRBD2
j_gene: TRBJ2-5

CDR3aa: CASAQLTDTQYF
v_gene: TRBV12-5
d_gene: -
j_gene: TRBJ2-3

CDR3aa: CAISEVAVKADEQFF
v_gene: TRBV10-3
d_gene: -
j_gene: TRBJ2-1

CDR3aa: CASSQGGGGPSSYEQYF
v_gene: TRBV3-1
d_gene: -
j_gene: TRBJ2-7

CDR3aa: CSVEQFNNEQFF
v_gene: TRBV29-1
d_gene: -
j_gene: TRBJ2-1

CDR3aa: CASSEANTYQEAQYF
v_gene: TRBV2
d_gene: -
j_gene: TRBJ2-5

CDR3aa: CASSQDGANEKLFF
v_gene: TRBV4-2
d_gene: -
j_gene: TRBJ1-4

CDR3aa: CASSRGGRDTQYF
v_gene: TRBV5-1
d_gene: -
j_gene: TRBJ2-3

CDR3aa: CASSYGSGNQPQHF
v_gene: TRBV6-6
d_gene: -
j_gene: TRBJ1-5

CDR3aa: CASSHASRSQYF
v_gene: TRBV3-1
d_gene: -
j_gene: TRBJ2-3